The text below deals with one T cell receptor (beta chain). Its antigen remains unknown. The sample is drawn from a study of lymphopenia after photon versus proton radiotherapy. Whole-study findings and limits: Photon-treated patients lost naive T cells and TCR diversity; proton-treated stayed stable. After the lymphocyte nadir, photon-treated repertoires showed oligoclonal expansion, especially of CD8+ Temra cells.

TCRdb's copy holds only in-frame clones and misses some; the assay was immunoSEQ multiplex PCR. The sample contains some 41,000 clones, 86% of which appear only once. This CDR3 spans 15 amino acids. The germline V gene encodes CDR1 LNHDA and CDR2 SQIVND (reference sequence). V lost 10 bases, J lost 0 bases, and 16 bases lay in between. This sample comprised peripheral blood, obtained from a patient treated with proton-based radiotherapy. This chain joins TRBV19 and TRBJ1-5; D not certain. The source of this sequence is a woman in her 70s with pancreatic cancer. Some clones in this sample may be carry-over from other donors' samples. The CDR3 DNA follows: TGTGCCACCCTTTCCGCAGTAAATAGCAATCAGCCCCAGCATTTT. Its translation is CATLSAVNSNQPQHF.